This T cell receptor (beta chain) was identified during a study of blood T cell repertoires in COVID-19. Across the study: In each case, the material was cDNA or gDNA derived from T cells, B-cell-depleted T cells, or PBMCs.

This CDR3 contains 16 residues. The V gene's germline CDR1 is SGHRS and CDR2 YFSETQ. The V gene end was trimmed by 2 bases and the J gene end by 2 bases; junction bases not matched to a gene: 4. Authors' analysis steps: Estimated nucleated cell counts came from reference gene primer amplification. The method was immunoSEQ multiplex PCR; TCRdb's version includes in-frame clones alone and lacks a portion of them. The DNA gave D and trimming, while V, J and clone size come from that table. The sample lists about 280,000 clones, nearly 90% occurring once. The chain has TRBV5-1 and TRBJ2-1; 10 bases are a match to TRBD2. The sequence derives from a young woman with acute COVID-19. Sequencing used PBMCs or T cells enriched from blood (not recorded which). CDR3 region: CASSFSSGRTYNEQFF. Written as DNA, the CDR3 is TGCGCCAGCAGCTTTTCTAGCGGGAGAACCTACAATGAGCAGTTCTTC.